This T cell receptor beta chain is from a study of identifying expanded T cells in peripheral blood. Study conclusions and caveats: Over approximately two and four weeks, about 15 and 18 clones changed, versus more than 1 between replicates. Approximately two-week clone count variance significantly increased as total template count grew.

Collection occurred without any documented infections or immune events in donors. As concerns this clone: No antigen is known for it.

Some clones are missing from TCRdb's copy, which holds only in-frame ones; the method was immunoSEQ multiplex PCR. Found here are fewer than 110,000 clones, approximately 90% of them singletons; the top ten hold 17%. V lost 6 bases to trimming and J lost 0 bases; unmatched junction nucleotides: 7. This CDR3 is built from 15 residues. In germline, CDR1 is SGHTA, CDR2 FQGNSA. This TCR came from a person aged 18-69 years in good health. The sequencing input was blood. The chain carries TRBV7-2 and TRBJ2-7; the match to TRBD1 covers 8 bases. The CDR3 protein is CASSWDRLSSYEQYF. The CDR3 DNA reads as TGTGCCAGCAGTTGGGACAGGCTTTCCTCCTACGAGCAGTACTTC. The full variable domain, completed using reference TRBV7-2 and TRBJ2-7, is GAGVSQSPSNKVTEKGKDVELRCDPISGHTALYWYRQSLGQGLEFLIYFQGNSAPDKSGLPSDRFSAERTGGSVSTLTIQRTQQEDSAVYLCASSWDRLSSYEQYFGPGTRLTVT.